This T cell receptor beta chain was observed in a study of control samples from healthy donors and cancer patients. The repertoire was sequenced with immunoSEQ multiplex PCR; TCRdb's copy has only in-frame clones and lacks some. This repertoire shows about 86,000 clones, 80% to 95% found once; its top ten account for approximately 1.5%. This clone was found once. Trimming took 6 bases from V and 11 from J, leaving 20 bases between them. The germline CDR1 and CDR2 sequences are SGHRS and YFSETQ. The CDR3 has 14 residues. This clonotype was sampled from a woman in her twenties or thirties in good health. V and J are TRBV5-1 and TRBJ1-4, with D possibly TRBD1 on 6 matching bases. Specimen: blood. The CDR3 loop is CASNSGRVGGKLFF. The CDR3 region has the DNA TGCGCCAGCAACTCTGGAAGGGTAGGGGGGAAACTGTTTTTT.